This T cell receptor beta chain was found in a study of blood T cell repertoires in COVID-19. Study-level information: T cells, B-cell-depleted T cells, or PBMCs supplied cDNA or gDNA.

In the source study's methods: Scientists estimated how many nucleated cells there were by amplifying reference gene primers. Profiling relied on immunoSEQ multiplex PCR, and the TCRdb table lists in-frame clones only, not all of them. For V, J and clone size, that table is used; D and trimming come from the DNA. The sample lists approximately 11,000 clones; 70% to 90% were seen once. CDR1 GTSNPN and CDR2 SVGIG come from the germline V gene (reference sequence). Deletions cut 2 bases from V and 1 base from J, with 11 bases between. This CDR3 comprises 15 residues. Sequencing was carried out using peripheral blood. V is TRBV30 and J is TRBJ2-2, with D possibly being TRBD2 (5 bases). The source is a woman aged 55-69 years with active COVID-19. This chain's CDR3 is CAWSHLGLNTGELFF. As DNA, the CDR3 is TGTGCCTGGAGTCACCTTGGACTGAACACCGGGGAGCTGTTTTTT.